The 10 T cell receptor beta chains in this list originate from one sample, sequenced in a study of T cells in Graves' hyperthyroidism and ophthalmopathy. RNA transcripts provided the source from which TCR beta CDR3 regions were amplified. HTBI primers were the set used in a first-round RT-PCR of the TCR CDR3. One entry per CDR3 protein, called by TCRdb with MiXCR from the multiplex PCR reads. The table shows hundreds of thousands of distinct CDR3 sequences, with just under 15% occurring only once. The sample comprised blood. These receptors all stem from a woman aged 25 to 45 with Graves' hyperthyroidism.

V and J are TRBV19 and TRBJ2-6; TRBD1 aligns across 11 bases. The CDR3 has 17 amino acids. Germline lookup yields CDR1 LNHDA and CDR2 SQIVND (reference sequence). Unmatched junction bases numbered 9, after V lost 7 bases and J lost 4 bases. CDR3 loop: CASNPGQGEAGANVLTF. CDR3 bases: TGTGCCAGTAATCCGGGACAGGGGGAAGCCGGGGCCAACGTCCTGACTTTC.

This clonotype showed up many times. The chain has TRBV30 and TRBJ1-5; the match to TRBD1 covers 7 bases. The CDR3 is made up of 16 amino acids. Germline CDR1 GTSNPN, CDR2 SVGIG (reference sequence). After removal of 2 bases from V and 2 bases from J, the junction contained 9 bases not matched to a gene. CDR3 sequence: CAWSPGPGGRNQPQHF. The CDR3 DNA sequence: TGTGCCTGGAGTCCCGGGCCAGGGGGACGCAATCAGCCCCAGCATTTT.

This clonotype was found many times. This CDR3 reads CASSPQDRLPGGTQYF. The CDR3 DNA follows: TGTGCCAGCAGTCCCCAGGACAGACTCCCGGGGGGTACGCAGTATTTT. The chain links TRBV28 to TRBJ2-3; D might be TRBD2 (7 bases). Germline assignment: CDR1 MDHEN and CDR2 SYDVKM. The CDR3 contains 16 residues. V was cut by 5 bases and J by 8 bases, with 23 bases left in between.

This clonotype appeared a few times. The chain combines TRBV6-1 with TRBJ2-1, with TRBD1 identical over 10 bases. CDR1 and CDR2 from the germline V gene are MNHNS and SASEGT. This CDR3 comprises 16 residues. V was pared by 6 bases and J by 8 bases, with 13 bases of the junction left unmatched. CDR3 in DNA: TGTGCCAGCAGGCCCAATTCCGGGACAGGGGTCTATGAGCAGTTCTTC. This sequence encodes CASRPNSGTGVYEQFF.

This clonotype was observed many times. The chain joins TRBV12-3 or TRBV12-4 to TRBJ2-7; D not certain. V lost 7 bases and J lost 0, with 10 bases in between. The CDR3 runs 13 residues. CDR3 loop: CASTSRSSYEQYF. In DNA, the CDR3 is TGTGCCAGCACATCCCGGAGCTCCTACGAGCAGTACTTC.

This clonotype has more than one count but fewer than ten. V gene TRBV12-3 or TRBV12-4 combines with J gene TRBJ2-5, with 8 bases lining up with TRBD2. Unmatched junction bases numbered 14, after V lost 7 bases and J lost 4 bases. The CDR3 has 16 amino acids. CDR3 DNA: TGTGCCAGCACCCCGGGAGGGGATGGAGTAGGAGAGACCCAGTACTTC. It is translated as CASTPGGDGVGETQYF.

This chain links TRBV20-1 with TRBJ2-2; possible D gene TRBD1, 6 bases. Germline assignment: CDR1 DFQATT and CDR2 SNEGSKA (reference sequence). This CDR3 is built from 15 residues. The V gene lost 0 bases and the J gene lost 10 bases, with 18 bases spanning the gap. This CDR3 is CSARDKTGPYAELFF. The CDR3 DNA reads TGCAGTGCTAGAGACAAGACAGGTCCCTACGCGGAGCTGTTTTTT.

The rearrangement joins TRBV15 to TRBJ2-1; D unresolved. The V gene's germline CDR1 is LNHNV and CDR2 YYDKDF (reference sequence). There are 13 residues in the CDR3. Trimming took 1 base from V and 12 from J, leaving 13 bases between them. The chain's CDR3 is CATSRVGPSGQFF. The DNA of the CDR3 is TGTGCCACCAGCAGAGTAGGCCCATCGGGGCAGTTCTTC. The variable domain in full, completed from reference TRBV15 and TRBJ2-1, reads DAMVIQNPRYQVTQFGKPVTLSCSQTLNHNVMYWYQQKSSQAPKLLFHYYDKDFNNEADTPDNFQSRRPNTSFCFLDIRSPGLGDTAMYLCATSRVGPSGQFFGPGTRLTVL.

This clonotype appeared a few times. The chain is built from TRBV7-9 and TRBJ1-2; 8 positions agree with TRBD1. CDR1 SEHNR and CDR2 FQNEAQ come from the germline V gene (reference sequence). The V segment lost 3 bases and the J segment 1 base; nucleotides outside the gene matches: 4. The CDR3 extends over 15 amino acids. The CDR3 DNA sequence: TGTGCCAGCAGCTTCGGACAGGGCGATAACTATGGCTACACCTTC. This translates into CASSFGQGDNYGYTF.

This clonotype was picked up many times. The chain joins TRBV6-1 to TRBJ2-2; D remains unclear. V dropped 8 bases and J dropped 5 bases, with 15 bases sitting between them. The germline V gene encodes CDR1 MNHNS and CDR2 SASEGT. The CDR3 has 14 residues. CDR3 sequence reads: CASSKQRRTGELFF. DNA for the CDR3: TGTGCCAGCTCAAAACAAAGGCGGACCGGGGAGCTGTTTTTT.